A selection of T cell receptor beta chains follows, all from one sample in a study of shared clonotypes between healthy human individuals. Clones were sequenced by immunoSEQ multiplex PCR, and TCRdb holds only the in-frame ones, with some missing. This table has over 2 million clones, 90% to 95% appearing once. Sequencing input: naive CD4+ T cells sorted from blood. The source of these receptors is a man younger than 30 in good health. Both conserved end residues are part of each CDR3. The D gene is left open where the match is weak. Clone size appears in some rows only: once, few, many, or a class for an expanded clone.

CDR3 DNA: TGTGCCAGCAGTCGCGGGACAGGGAGCTCCTATAATTCACCCCTCCACTTT; CDR3 protein: CASSRGTGSSYNSPLHF; D gene: TRBD1; CDR3 length: 17; J gene: TRBJ1-6; clone size: .; V gene: TRBV27
CDR3 DNA: TGTGCCAGCATGGTCGCGACAGTGTATTCACCCCTCCACTTT; CDR3 protein: CASMVATVYSPLHF; D gene: .; CDR3 length: 14; J gene: TRBJ1-6; clone size: .; V gene: TRBV6-1
CDR3 DNA: TGTGCCATCAGTGGGGGACAGGGCTCCGAAAAACTGTTTTTT; CDR3 protein: CAISGGQGSEKLFF; D gene: TRBD1; CDR3 length: 14; J gene: TRBJ1-4; clone size: .; V gene: TRBV10-3
CDR3 DNA: TGTGCCAGCAGTCAGTACTATGGCTACACCTTC; CDR3 protein: CASSQYYGYTF; D gene: .; CDR3 length: 11; J gene: TRBJ1-2; clone size: .; V gene: TRBV6-5
CDR3 DNA: TGCGCCAGCAGCTTGGCAGGACAGGGTGCCCAGACCCAGTACTTC; CDR3 protein: CASSLAGQGAQTQYF; D gene: TRBD1; CDR3 length: 15; J gene: TRBJ2-5; clone size: .; V gene: TRBV5-1
CDR3 DNA: TGTGCCAGCACCCCTCGGGGGACAGGGGACTATGGCTACACCTTC; CDR3 protein: CASTPRGTGDYGYTF; D gene: TRBD1; CDR3 length: 15; J gene: TRBJ1-2; clone size: .; V gene: TRBV28
CDR3 DNA: TGCGCCAGCAGCCAAGATCGCACCTGGGTGGGGGCGTTGATCTATGGCTACACCTTC; CDR3 protein: CASSQDRTWVGALIYGYTF; D gene: .; CDR3 length: 19; J gene: TRBJ1-2; clone size: .; V gene: TRBV4-1
CDR3 DNA: TGTGCCAGCAGCTTAGCTTTTGATAAAGAGACCCAGTACTTC; CDR3 protein: CASSLAFDKETQYF; D gene: .; CDR3 length: 14; J gene: TRBJ2-5; clone size: once; V gene: TRBV11-3
CDR3 DNA: TGTGCCAGTAGTGTAATAGCGGGAGTTTCGACCGAGCAGTACTTC; CDR3 protein: CASSVIAGVSTEQYF; D gene: TRBD2; CDR3 length: 15; J gene: TRBJ2-7; clone size: .; V gene: TRBV19
CDR3 DNA: TGTGCCAGCAGTCGTAGCGGGGGGAACTACAATGAGCAGTTCTTC; CDR3 protein: CASSRSGGNYNEQFF; D gene: TRBD2; CDR3 length: 15; J gene: TRBJ2-1; clone size: few; V gene: TRBV6-6
CDR3 DNA: TGTGCCAGCAGCTTGCGGGCTGAAGCTTTCTTT; CDR3 protein: CASSLRAEAFF; D gene: .; CDR3 length: 11; J gene: TRBJ1-1; clone size: .; V gene: TRBV7-9
CDR3 DNA: TGTGCCAGCAGCTCACAGGGGCTGGCCCAGTACTTC; CDR3 protein: CASSSQGLAQYF; D gene: TRBD1; CDR3 length: 12; J gene: TRBJ2-5; clone size: once; V gene: TRBV11-2
CDR3 DNA: TGTGCCAGCAGCTTACGGGCCGGTCTCTACGAGCAGTACTTC; CDR3 protein: CASSLRAGLYEQYF; D gene: .; CDR3 length: 14; J gene: TRBJ2-7; clone size: few; V gene: TRBV11-2
CDR3 DNA: TGTGCCAGCAGTTCCGGGACAGGGCTCGGGGAAAAACTGTTTTTT; CDR3 protein: CASSSGTGLGEKLFF; D gene: TRBD1; CDR3 length: 15; J gene: TRBJ1-4; clone size: .; V gene: TRBV6-1
CDR3 DNA: TGTGCCAGCACCCGTCCAGGGAGCTCCTACGAGCAGTACTTC; CDR3 protein: CASTRPGSSYEQYF; D gene: .; CDR3 length: 14; J gene: TRBJ2-7; clone size: .; V gene: TRBV28
CDR3 DNA: TGTGCCAGCAGCGTAGTCCGTACGGGGAGCACTGAAGCTTTCTTT; CDR3 protein: CASSVVRTGSTEAFF; D gene: .; CDR3 length: 15; J gene: TRBJ1-1; clone size: .; V gene: TRBV9
CDR3 DNA: TGTGCCAGCAGCCCCCGGGGGGTGGGGGGCATACTTGGCTTC; CDR3 protein: CASSPRGVGGILGF; D gene: .; CDR3 length: 14; J gene: TRBJ1-2; clone size: .; V gene: TRBV7-6
CDR3 DNA: TGTGCCAGCAGCGAGGGGACGCCCTCCACAGATACGCAGTATTTT; CDR3 protein: CASSEGTPSTDTQYF; D gene: .; CDR3 length: 15; J gene: TRBJ2-3; clone size: .; V gene: TRBV9
CDR3 DNA: TGCGCCAGCAGCCAAGAATGGGGTTTTGGCTACACCTTC; CDR3 protein: CASSQEWGFGYTF; D gene: .; CDR3 length: 13; J gene: TRBJ1-2; clone size: .; V gene: TRBV4-1